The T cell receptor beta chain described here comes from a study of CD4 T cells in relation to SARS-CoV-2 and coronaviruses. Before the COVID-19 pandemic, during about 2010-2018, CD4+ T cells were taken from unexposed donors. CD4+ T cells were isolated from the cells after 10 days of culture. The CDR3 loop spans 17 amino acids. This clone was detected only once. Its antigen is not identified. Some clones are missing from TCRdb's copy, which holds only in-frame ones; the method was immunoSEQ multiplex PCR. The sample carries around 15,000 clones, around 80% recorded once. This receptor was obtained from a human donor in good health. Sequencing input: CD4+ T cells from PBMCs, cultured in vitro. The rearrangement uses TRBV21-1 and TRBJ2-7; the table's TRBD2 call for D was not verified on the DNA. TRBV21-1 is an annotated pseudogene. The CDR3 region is CASSKLIRLAGNYEQYF. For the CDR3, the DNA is TGTGCCAGCAGCAAGTTAATAAGACTAGCGGGAAACTACGAGCAGTACTTC.